The rows below give T cell receptor beta chains drawn from one sample of a study of siplizumab effects on memory and regulatory T cells. Repertoires were generated with immunoSEQ multiplex PCR, while TCRdb's copy carries only in-frame clones and drops some. The sample lists around 110,000 clones, about 94% occurring once. Source material: non-Treg CD4+ T cells sorted from blood. Receptors originate from a human donor in good health. Each CDR3 is given with its conserved first and last residue. D genes are given only for firm matches. Clone size is shown for a subset of rows, as once, few, many or a class of expanded clone.

once,.,TRBV6-1,TRBJ2-3,CASRPHSTDTQYF,TGTGCCAGCAGGCCACACTCCACAGATACGCAGTATTTT
.,.,TRBV2,TRBJ1-4,CASSGGSNEKLFF,TGTGCCAGCTCGGGGGGTTCTAATGAAAAACTGTTTTTT
.,TRBD2,TRBV11-2,TRBJ2-5,CASSPRTSGETQYF,TGTGCCAGCAGCCCTAGGACTAGCGGAGAGACCCAGTACTTC
.,TRBD1,TRBV6-5,TRBJ1-1,CASSLRGQGTEAFF,TGTGCCAGCAGTTTGAGGGGGCAGGGCACTGAAGCTTTCTTT
once,TRBD1,TRBV18,TRBJ2-2,CASSYGQGAGELFF,TGTGCCAGCTCGTATGGACAGGGGGCCGGGGAGCTGTTTTTT
once,TRBD1,TRBV30,TRBJ1-5,CAWSEGASGQPQHF,TGTGCCTGGAGTGAGGGGGCATCGGGACAGCCCCAGCATTTT
.,TRBD1,TRBV7-6,TRBJ1-4,CASSREGTGAREKLFF,TGTGCCAGCAGCCGAGAAGGGACAGGGGCCCGGGAAAAACTGTTTTTT
.,TRBD1,TRBV11-2,TRBJ1-4,CASSSWDRDSEKLFF,TGTGCCAGCAGCTCCTGGGACAGAGATAGCGAAAAACTGTTTTTT
few,.,TRBV18,TRBJ1-5,CASCTLSQGNQPQHF,TGTGCCAGCTGCACTCTATCTCAGGGTAATCAGCCCCAGCATTTT
once,.,TRBV5-1,TRBJ2-7,CASSLAGGAGYEQYF,TGCGCCAGCAGCTTGGCCGGTGGGGCGGGCTACGAGCAGTACTTC
.,.,TRBV7-9,TRBJ1-1,CASSLRNPYNTEAFF,TGTGCCAGCAGCTTAAGAAATCCCTATAACACTGAAGCTTTCTTT
.,.,TRBV7-2,TRBJ1-5,CASSLSTGINQPQHF,TGTGCCAGCAGCTTATCTACAGGCATCAATCAGCCCCAGCATTTT
.,TRBD2,TRBV19,TRBJ2-5,CASSTRTSGRETQYF,TGTGCCAGTAGTACCCGGACTAGCGGGAGAGAGACCCAGTACTTC